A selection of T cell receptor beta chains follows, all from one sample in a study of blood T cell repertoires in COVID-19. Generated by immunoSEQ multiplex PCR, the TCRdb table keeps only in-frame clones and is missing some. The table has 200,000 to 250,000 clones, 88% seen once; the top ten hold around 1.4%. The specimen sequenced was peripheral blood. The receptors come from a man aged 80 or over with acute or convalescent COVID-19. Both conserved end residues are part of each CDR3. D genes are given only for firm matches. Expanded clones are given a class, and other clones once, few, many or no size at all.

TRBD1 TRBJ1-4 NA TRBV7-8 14 CASSLGDRNEKLFF TGTGCCAGCAGCTTAGGGGACAGGAATGAAAAACTGTTTTTT
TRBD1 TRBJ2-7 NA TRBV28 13 CASSPPDRVEQYF TGTGCCAGCAGCCCCCCTGACAGGGTCGAGCAGTACTTC
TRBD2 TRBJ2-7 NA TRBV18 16 CASSPMVSAGGVEQYF TGTGCCAGCTCACCCATGGTCTCTGCGGGAGGAGTCGAGCAGTACTTC
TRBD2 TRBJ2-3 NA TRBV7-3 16 CASSSPQGGGTDTQYF TGTGCCAGCAGCTCCCCTCAGGGAGGGGGCACAGATACGCAGTATTTT
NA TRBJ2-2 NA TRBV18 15 CASSPFPSPAGELFF TGTGCCAGCTCACCATTTCCGTCCCCCGCCGGGGAGCTGTTTTTT
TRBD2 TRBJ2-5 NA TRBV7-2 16 CASSLRHRGGGETQYF TGTGCCAGCAGCCTCCGGCACCGGGGGGGTGGGGAGACCCAGTACTTC
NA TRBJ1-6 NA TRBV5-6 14 CASSPAIRGSPLHF TGTGCCAGCAGCCCGGCCATTAGGGGATCACCCCTCCACTTT
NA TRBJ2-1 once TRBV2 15 CCSSGAQGYYNEQFF TGTTGCAGCAGTGGAGCTCAGGGGTACTACAATGAGCAGTTCTTC
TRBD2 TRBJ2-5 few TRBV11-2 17 CASSSQGLAGGHETQYF TGTGCCAGCAGCTCGCAGGGACTAGCGGGAGGGCACGAGACCCAGTACTTC
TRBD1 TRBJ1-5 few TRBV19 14 CASKIRQGDQPQHF TGTGCCAGTAAGATTAGGCAGGGGGATCAGCCCCAGCATTTT
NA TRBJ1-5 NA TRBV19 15 CASSITRSGNQPQHF TGTGCCAGTAGTATAACCAGGTCGGGCAATCAGCCCCAGCATTTT
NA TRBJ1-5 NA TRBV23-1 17 CASRDTVRGRSNQPQHF TGCGCCAGCCGAGACACCGTAAGGGGTCGTAGCAATCAGCCCCAGCATTTT
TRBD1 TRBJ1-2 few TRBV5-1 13 CASSLGGQDGYTF TGCGCCAGCAGCTTGGGGGGACAGGATGGCTACACCTTC
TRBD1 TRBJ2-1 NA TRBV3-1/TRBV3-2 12 CASSTGVNEQFF TGTGCCAGCAGCACAGGGGTCAATGAGCAGTTCTTC
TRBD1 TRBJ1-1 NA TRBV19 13 CASSRQGDTEAFF TGTGCCAGTAGTCGACAGGGCGACACTGAAGCTTTCTTT
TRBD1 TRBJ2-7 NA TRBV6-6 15 CASSYPGQSSYEQYF TGTGCCAGCAGTTATCCGGGACAGAGCTCCTACGAGCAGTACTTC
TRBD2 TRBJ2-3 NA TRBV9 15 CASSVVGGYTDTQYF TGTGCCAGCAGCGTAGTGGGGGGGTACACAGATACGCAGTATTTT
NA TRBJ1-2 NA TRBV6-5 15 CASGNPRPANYGYTF TGTGCCAGTGGTAACCCGAGGCCGGCTAACTATGGCTACACCTTC
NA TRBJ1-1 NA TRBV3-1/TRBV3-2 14 CASSLTSGSTEAFF TGTGCCAGCAGCTTAACGAGCGGGAGCACTGAAGCTTTCTTT
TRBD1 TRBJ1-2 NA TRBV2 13 CASSVNRGNGYTF TGTGCCAGCAGCGTCAACAGGGGAAATGGCTACACCTTC
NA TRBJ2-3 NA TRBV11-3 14 CASSPGRSTDTQYF TGTGCCAGCAGCCCGGGGAGGAGCACAGATACGCAGTATTTT
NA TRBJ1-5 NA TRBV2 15 CASSREPYSNQPQHF TGTGCCAGCAGCCGGGAGCCGTATAGCAATCAGCCCCAGCATTTT
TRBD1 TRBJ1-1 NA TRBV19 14 CASSPRTGETEAFF TGTGCCAGTAGTCCTCGGACAGGGGAGACTGAAGCTTTCTTT